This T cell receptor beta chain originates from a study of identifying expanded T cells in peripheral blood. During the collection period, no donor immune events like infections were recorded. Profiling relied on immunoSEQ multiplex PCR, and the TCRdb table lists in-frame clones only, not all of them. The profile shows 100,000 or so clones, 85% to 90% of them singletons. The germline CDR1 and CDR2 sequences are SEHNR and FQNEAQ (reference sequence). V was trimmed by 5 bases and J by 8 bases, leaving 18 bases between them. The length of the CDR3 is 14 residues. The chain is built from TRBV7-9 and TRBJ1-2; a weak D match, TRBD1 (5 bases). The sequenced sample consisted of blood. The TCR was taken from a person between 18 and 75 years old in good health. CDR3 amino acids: CASSPDWGGTGYTF. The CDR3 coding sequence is TGTGCCAGCAGCCCCGACTGGGGAGGGACGGGCTACACCTTC.